Listed below are T cell receptor beta chains from one sample, sequenced in a study of T-cell memory formation after mild COVID-19. TCRdb redid the calling of the 5' RACE reads with MiXCR, one entry per CDR3 protein. Of more than 300,000 distinct CDR3 sequences in the sample, around 20% are singletons; the top ten hold 21%. Sample: PBMCs or a T cell subset sorted from them (not recorded which). These receptors originate from a man aged 18 to 35 who had mild COVID-19 (a few samples of this study predate the infection). Cell type and time point are not known. Both conserved end residues are part of each CDR3. D genes are given only for firm matches. Only part of the rows carry a size: once, few, many, or a class if the clone is expanded.

TRBJ2-5	NA	NA	TRBV5-1	TGCGCCAGCAGCCCTGGGGGCAGCGGCCAAGAGAACCAGTACTTC	CASSPGGSGQENQYF
TRBJ1-4	few	NA	TRBV6-6	TGTGCCAGCAGTCACCCTGCGGTGATTCGGGAAAAACTGTTTTTT	CASSHPAVIREKLFF
TRBJ2-5	few	NA	TRBV7-9	TGTGCCAGCAGCTTAGCAACAGCGACCCAGTACTTC	CASSLATATQYF
TRBJ2-2	NA	NA	TRBV7-2	TGTGCCAGCAGCTGGGACGCCGCGAACACCGGGGAGCTGTTTTTT	CASSWDAANTGELFF
TRBJ1-4	few	NA	TRBV7-9	TGTGCCAGCGGGATCGACAGTGTGGAAAAACTGTTTTTT	CASGIDSVEKLFF
TRBJ2-1	many	NA	TRBV7-6	TGTGCCAGCAATAGGTGGAACATGGGGGCGGGTGAGCAGTTCTTC	CASNRWNMGAGEQFF
TRBJ1-1	NA	TRBD1	TRBV4-3	TGCGCCAGCAGCCAAGATCTGACAGGGCCAACTTCTGAAGCTTTCTTT	CASSQDLTGPTSEAFF
TRBJ2-2	once	TRBD2	TRBV20-1	TGCAGTGCTAGAGATTTGCTAGCGGGGGACACCGGGGAGCTGTTTTTT	CSARDLLAGDTGELFF
TRBJ2-1	NA	TRBD1	TRBV6-2/TRBV6-3	TGTGCCAGCAGTTACTACGGGACAGGGGGCAATGAGCAGTTCTTC	CASSYYGTGGNEQFF
TRBJ2-5	NA	TRBD2	TRBV7-6	TGTGCCAGCAGCTTATTTCATAGCGGGGTAGGCCAAGAGACCCAGTACTTC	CASSLFHSGVGQETQYF
TRBJ2-2	NA	NA	TRBV6-5	TGTGCCAGCAGTTCACGGGCAGGGGCCACCAGCGGCGGGGAGCTGTTTTTT	CASSSRAGATSGGELFF
TRBJ1-5	few	NA	TRBV11-2	TGTGCCAGCAGCTGGAGTGATAATCAGCCCCAGCATTTT	CASSWSDNQPQHF
TRBJ2-3	few	TRBD2	TRBV4-2	TGCGCCAGCAGCCAATCAGGGGCTAGCGGGGACACAGATACGCAGTATTTT	CASSQSGASGDTDTQYF
TRBJ2-1	few	TRBD2	TRBV20-1	TGCAGTGCCGCGACTAGCGCCAACAATGAGCAGTTCTTC	CSAATSANNEQFF
TRBJ1-1	NA	NA	TRBV7-3	TGTGCCAGCAGCTCGGGACATACAAACACTGAAGCTTTCTTT	CASSSGHTNTEAFF
TRBJ2-7	NA	NA	TRBV11-2	TGTGCCAGCAGCTTAGAGGTCCCCTACGAGCAGTACTTC	CASSLEVPYEQYF
TRBJ2-5	many	NA	TRBV7-2	TGTGCCAGCCTGAGGGGGGAGACCCAGTACTTC	CASLRGETQYF
TRBJ1-6	NA	NA	TRBV6-5	TGTGCCAGCAGTTACTCGAGTCAGGGAAGAGAGTCACCCCTCCACTTT	CASSYSSQGRESPLHF
TRBJ2-1	NA	TRBD2	TRBV27	TGTGCCAGCAGTCCGTCATTCCCTCCGGGACTAGCGGGCAATGAGCAGTTCTTC	CASSPSFPPGLAGNEQFF
TRBJ2-3	NA	NA	TRBV6-2/TRBV6-3	TGTGCCAGCAGTTACTCACCATCAGGGAGCACAGATACGCAGTATTTT	CASSYSPSGSTDTQYF
TRBJ2-1	few	TRBD1	TRBV7-8	TGTGCCAGCAGCCCCACCCGGGACAGGAGCTCCTACAATGAGCAGTTCTTC	CASSPTRDRSSYNEQFF
TRBJ1-2	NA	TRBD1	TRBV18	TGTGCCAGCTCACCAGGGACAGGGATACGAGGCTACACCTTC	CASSPGTGIRGYTF
TRBJ1-2	NA	TRBD1	TRBV6-1	TGTGCCAGCAGTGAAGGGACAGGGAGTGGCTACACCTTC	CASSEGTGSGYTF
TRBJ1-2	few	NA	TRBV7-2	TGTGCCAGCAGCTTTGGCAGGGGCAACTATGGCTACACCTTC	CASSFGRGNYGYTF
TRBJ1-1	NA	NA	TRBV4-1	TGCGCCAGCAGCCAAGAATCCGGGGGCAGCGCTGAAGCTTTCTTT	CASSQESGGSAEAFF
TRBJ2-5	few	NA	TRBV28	TGTGCCAGCAGTTTTGGTCCCCTAGGGGAGACCCAGTACTTC	CASSFGPLGETQYF
TRBJ2-5	NA	TRBD2	TRBV4-1	TGCGCCAGCAGCCAGCCCAGCGGGGCCGGGGAGACCCAGTACTTC	CASSQPSGAGETQYF
TRBJ2-5	few	TRBD1	TRBV20-1	TGCAGGGCCCCCCGCCGGGACAGGGCGGAGACCCAGTACTTC	CRAPRRDRAETQYF
TRBJ1-1	NA	NA	TRBV7-3	TGTGCCAGCAGCCCGTACGGACGTTTCATGGGTTTGAACACTGAAGCTTTCTTT	CASSPYGRFMGLNTEAFF
TRBJ2-1	NA	NA	TRBV20-1	TGCAGTGCTACCACGGGGACACTCCTGAGCTCCTACAATGAGCAGTTCTTC	CSATTGTLLSSYNEQFF
TRBJ2-1	NA	NA	TRBV6-2/TRBV6-3	TGTGCCAGCAGTTCGCTAGGTAATGAGCAGTTCTTC	CASSSLGNEQFF
TRBJ2-1	NA	NA	TRBV7-3	TGTGCCAGCAGCTTAGATTATGGACAGTACAATGAGCAGTTCTTC	CASSLDYGQYNEQFF
TRBJ1-1	many	NA	TRBV7-6	TGTGCCAGCAGCTCCAGGGCTGGGACTGAAGCTTTCTTT	CASSSRAGTEAFF
TRBJ1-5	many	NA	TRBV7-2	TGTGCCAGCAGCTTATATAATCAGCCCCAGCATTTT	CASSLYNQPQHF
TRBJ2-3	many	NA	TRBV30	TGTGCCTGGAGCTTTCTGGATACGCAGTATTTT	CAWSFLDTQYF
TRBJ1-1	NA	NA	TRBV11-1	TGTGCCACCAATTCAGGACGGGGGCGCGACACTGAAGCTTTCTTT	CATNSGRGRDTEAFF
TRBJ1-3	few	NA	TRBV4-1	TGCGCCAGCAGCCAAGATACGGCCCAGGGCTCTGGAAACACCATATATTTT	CASSQDTAQGSGNTIYF
TRBJ2-1	few	NA	TRBV27	TGTGCCAGCAGTTTATCCAGCGAGGTACGTGAGCAGTTCTTC	CASSLSSEVREQFF
TRBJ2-5	few	NA	TRBV20-1	TGCAGTGCTAGAGTCACTTGGGGGCGGGGTAACCAAGAGACCCAGTACTTC	CSARVTWGRGNQETQYF
TRBJ2-7	few	TRBD2	TRBV12-3/TRBV12-4	TGTGCCACGGGGGCTAGCGGGGTCCCGAGGCAGTACTTC	CATGASGVPRQYF
TRBJ1-5	few	TRBD1	TRBV28	TGTGCCAGCAGTAGGACAGGGGGCGATGGCAATCAGCCCCAGCATTTT	CASSRTGGDGNQPQHF
TRBJ1-2	NA	TRBD1	TRBV5-1	TGCGCCAGCAGCTTGGAAGGGGGCTTAGACTATGGCTACACCTTC	CASSLEGGLDYGYTF
TRBJ1-5	NA	TRBD1	TRBV4-1	TGCGCCAGCAGCCAAGAGAGGGGGACAGCGTTCAATCAGCCCCAGCATTTT	CASSQERGTAFNQPQHF